This T cell receptor beta chain appears in the sequencing data of a study of T cells in Graves' hyperthyroidism and ophthalmopathy. Study information: Peripheral blood was collected at initial diagnosis, before any treatment. The study, taken as a whole, reports: Most thyroid clonotypes with frequency above 0.001 were detected in blood.

Amplified TCR beta CDR3 regions derived from RNA transcripts. The TCR CDR3 first-round RT-PCR relied on the HTBI primer set. In TCRdb, the multiplex PCR reads were re-called with MiXCR into one record per CDR3 protein. The sample carries about 380,000 distinct CDR3 sequences, roughly 14% recorded once. Germline values: CDR1 LNHDA, CDR2 SQIVND (reference sequence). This CDR3 region has 16 residues. V lost 0 bases and J 3 bases, leaving 15 bases between the germline ends. This clonotype was counted only a few times. Its specificity is not known. Diagnoses were established using clinical symptoms, serum thyroxine and TRAb, thyroid ultrasound and orbital computed tomography. The authors obtained PBMCs from over 8.5 ml of fresh peripheral blood.

The gene calls are TRBV19 and TRBJ2-7; D gene uncertain. Sequenced: blood. The clonotype comes from a woman in her thirties with Graves' ophthalmopathy. CDR3 bases: TGTGCCAGTAGTATAGATCTTATAGGGCTGGGCTACGAGCAGTACTTC. Encoded protein: CASSIDLIGLGYEQYF.